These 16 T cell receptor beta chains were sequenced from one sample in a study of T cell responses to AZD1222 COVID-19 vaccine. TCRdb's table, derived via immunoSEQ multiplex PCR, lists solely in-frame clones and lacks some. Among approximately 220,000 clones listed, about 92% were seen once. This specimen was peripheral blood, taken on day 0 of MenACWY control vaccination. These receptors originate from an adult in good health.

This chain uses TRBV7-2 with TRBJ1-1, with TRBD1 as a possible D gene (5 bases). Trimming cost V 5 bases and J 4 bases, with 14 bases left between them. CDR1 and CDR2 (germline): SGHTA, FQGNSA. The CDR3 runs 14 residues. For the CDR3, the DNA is TGTGCCAGCAGCCCTCGGGGGGGAGGCACTGAAGCTTTCTTT. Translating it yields CASSPRGGGTEAFF.

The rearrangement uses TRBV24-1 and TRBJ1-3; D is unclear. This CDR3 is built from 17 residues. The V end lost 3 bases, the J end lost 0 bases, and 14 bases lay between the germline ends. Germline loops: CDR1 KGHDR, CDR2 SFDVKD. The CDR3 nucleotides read TGTGCCACCAGTGATAGGAGGCTTCAGGACTCTGGAAACACCATATATTTT. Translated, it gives CATSDRRLQDSGNTIYF.

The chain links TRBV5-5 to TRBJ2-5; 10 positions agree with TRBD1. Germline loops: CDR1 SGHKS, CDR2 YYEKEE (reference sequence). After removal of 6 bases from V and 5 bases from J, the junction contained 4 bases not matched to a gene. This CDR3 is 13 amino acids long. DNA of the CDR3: TGTGCCAGCAACGACAGGGGGCACGAGACCCAGTACTTC. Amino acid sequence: CASNDRGHETQYF.

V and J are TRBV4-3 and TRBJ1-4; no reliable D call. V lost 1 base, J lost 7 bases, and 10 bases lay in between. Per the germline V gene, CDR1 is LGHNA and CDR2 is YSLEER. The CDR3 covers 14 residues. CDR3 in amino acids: CASSQGNPAEKLFF. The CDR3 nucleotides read TGCGCCAGCAGCCAAGGTAACCCGGCTGAAAAACTGTTTTTT.

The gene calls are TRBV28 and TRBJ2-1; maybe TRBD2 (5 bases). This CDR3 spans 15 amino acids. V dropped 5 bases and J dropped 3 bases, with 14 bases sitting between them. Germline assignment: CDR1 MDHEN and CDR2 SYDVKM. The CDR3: CASSPALAGYNEQFF. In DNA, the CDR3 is TGTGCCAGCAGTCCCGCCCTAGCAGGCTACAATGAGCAGTTCTTC. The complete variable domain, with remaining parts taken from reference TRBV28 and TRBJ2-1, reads DVKVTQSSRYLVKRTGEKVFLECVQDMDHENMFWYRQDPGLGLRLIYFSYDVKMKEKGDIPEGYSVSREKKERFSLILESASTNQTSMYLCASSPALAGYNEQFFGPGTRLTVL.

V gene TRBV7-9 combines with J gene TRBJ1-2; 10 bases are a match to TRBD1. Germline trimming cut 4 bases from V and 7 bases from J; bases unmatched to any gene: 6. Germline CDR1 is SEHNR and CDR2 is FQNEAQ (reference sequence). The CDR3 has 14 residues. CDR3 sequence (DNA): TGTGCCAGCAGCTCACTAGGGACAGGGGCTGGCTACACCTTC. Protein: CASSSLGTGAGYTF.

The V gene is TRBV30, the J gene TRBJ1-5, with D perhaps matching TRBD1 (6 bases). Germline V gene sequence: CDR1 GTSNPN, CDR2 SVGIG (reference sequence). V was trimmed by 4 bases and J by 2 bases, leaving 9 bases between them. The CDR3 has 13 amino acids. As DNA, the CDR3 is TGTGCCTGGAACAGGGTTGGCAATCAGCCCCAGCATTTT. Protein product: CAWNRVGNQPQHF.

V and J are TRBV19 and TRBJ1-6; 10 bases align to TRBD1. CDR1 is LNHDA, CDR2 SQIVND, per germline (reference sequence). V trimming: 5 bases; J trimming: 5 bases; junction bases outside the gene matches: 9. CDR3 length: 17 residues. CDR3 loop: CASSVRQGAMNNSPLHF. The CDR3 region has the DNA TGTGCCAGTAGTGTCCGACAGGGGGCAATGAATAATTCACCCCTCCACTTT.

CDR3 sequence: CASSRLGNTIYF. The CDR3 DNA reads TGTGCCAGCAGCCGCCTAGGTAACACCATATATTTT. The rearrangement uses TRBV3-1 (or the pseudogene TRBV3-2) and TRBJ1-3; no definite D call. Trimming removed 4 bases from V and 7 bases from J, with 8 bases in between. Germline lookup yields CDR1 LGHDT and CDR2 YNNKEL (reference sequence). CDR3 length: 12 amino acids.

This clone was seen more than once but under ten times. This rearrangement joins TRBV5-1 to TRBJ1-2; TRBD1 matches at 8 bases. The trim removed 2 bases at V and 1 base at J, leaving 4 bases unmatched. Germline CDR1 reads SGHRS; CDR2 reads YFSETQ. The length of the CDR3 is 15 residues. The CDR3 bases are TGCGCCAGCAGCTTTTCAGGGGGCGATAACTATGGCTACACCTTC. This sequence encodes CASSFSGGDNYGYTF.

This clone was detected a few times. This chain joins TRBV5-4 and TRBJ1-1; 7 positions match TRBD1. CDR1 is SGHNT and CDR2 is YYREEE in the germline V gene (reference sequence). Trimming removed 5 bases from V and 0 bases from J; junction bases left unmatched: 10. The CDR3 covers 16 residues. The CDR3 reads CASRPGQLYLNTEAFF. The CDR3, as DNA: TGTGCCAGCAGGCCGGGACAGCTTTACTTGAACACTGAAGCTTTCTTT.

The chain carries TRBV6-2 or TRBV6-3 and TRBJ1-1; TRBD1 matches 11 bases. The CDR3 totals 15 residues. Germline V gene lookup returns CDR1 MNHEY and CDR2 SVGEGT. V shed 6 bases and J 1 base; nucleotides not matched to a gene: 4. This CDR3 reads CASSDGTGGNTEAFF. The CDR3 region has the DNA TGTGCCAGCAGCGATGGGACAGGGGGGAACACTGAAGCTTTCTTT.

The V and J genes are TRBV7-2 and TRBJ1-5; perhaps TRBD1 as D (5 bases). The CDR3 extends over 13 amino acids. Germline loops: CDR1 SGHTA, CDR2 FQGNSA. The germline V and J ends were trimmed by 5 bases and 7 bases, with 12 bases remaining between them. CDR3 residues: CASSLTEGQPQHF. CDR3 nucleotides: TGTGCCAGCAGCCTCACTGAGGGGCAGCCCCAGCATTTT.

The CDR3 protein is CAISDISGGANEQFF. As DNA, the CDR3 is TGTGCCATCAGTGATATAAGCGGGGGGGCCAATGAGCAGTTCTTC. V is TRBV10-3 and J is TRBJ2-1; 10 bases fit TRBD2. The V gene end was trimmed by 3 bases and the J gene end by 6 bases; junction bases not matched to a gene: 5. Germline lookup yields CDR1 ENHRY and CDR2 SYGVKD. The CDR3 is made up of 15 amino acids.

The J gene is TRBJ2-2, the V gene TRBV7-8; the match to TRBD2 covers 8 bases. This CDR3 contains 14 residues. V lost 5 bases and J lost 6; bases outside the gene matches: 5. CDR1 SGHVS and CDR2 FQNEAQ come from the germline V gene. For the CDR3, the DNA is TGTGCCAGCAGCATTAGCGGGGTCGCCGGGGAGCTGTTTTTT. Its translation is CASSISGVAGELFF.

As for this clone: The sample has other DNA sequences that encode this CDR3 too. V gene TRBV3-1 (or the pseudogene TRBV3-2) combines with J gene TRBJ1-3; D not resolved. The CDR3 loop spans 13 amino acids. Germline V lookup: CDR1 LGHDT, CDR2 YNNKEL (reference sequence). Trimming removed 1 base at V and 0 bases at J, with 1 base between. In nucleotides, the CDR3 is TGTGCCAGCAGCCAAGCCTCTGGAAACACCATATATTTT. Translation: CASSQASGNTIYF.